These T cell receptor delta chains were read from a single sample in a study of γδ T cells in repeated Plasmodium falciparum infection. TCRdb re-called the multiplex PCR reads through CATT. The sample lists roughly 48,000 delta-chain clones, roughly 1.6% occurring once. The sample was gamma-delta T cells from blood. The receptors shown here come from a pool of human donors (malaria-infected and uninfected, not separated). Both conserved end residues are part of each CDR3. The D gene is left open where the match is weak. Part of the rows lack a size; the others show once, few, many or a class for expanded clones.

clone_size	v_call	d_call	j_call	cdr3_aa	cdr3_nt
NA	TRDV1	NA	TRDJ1	CALGVFIPGGELIF	TGTGCTCTTGGGGTTTTCATACCGGGGGGGGAACTCATCTTT
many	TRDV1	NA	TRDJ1	CALGELAGEGKLIF	TGTGCTCTTGGGGAACTAGCGGGGGAGGGGAAACTCATCTTT
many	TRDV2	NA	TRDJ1	CACDNLGGYTDKLIF	TGTGCCTGTGATAACTTGGGAGGTTACACCGATAAACTCATCTTT
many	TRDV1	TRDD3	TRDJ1	CALGEEEGTWGMYTDKLIF	TGTGCTCTTGGGGAAGAAGAAGGGACCTGGGGGATGTACACCGATAAACTCATCTTT
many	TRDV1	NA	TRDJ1	CALGPRVGVSTDKLIF	TGTGCTCTTGGGCCCCGCGTCGGGGTATCGACCGATAAACTCATCTTT
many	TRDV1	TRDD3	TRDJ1	CALGEWRPTSGWCVLGELYTDKLIF	TGTGCTCTTGGGGAATGGAGACCCACCTCGGGTTGGTGCGTACTGGGGGAGTTGTACACCGATAAACTCATCTTT
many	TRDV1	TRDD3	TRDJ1	CALGAIFPIYGLTWGIHIGSGLIF	TGTGCTCTTGGGGCAATTTTTCCTATTTACGGCCTTACCTGGGGGATACACATCGGGTCGGGTCTCATCTTT
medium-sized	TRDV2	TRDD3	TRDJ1	CACDTLRLGDTGHTDKLIF	TGTGCCTGTGACACTCTACGACTGGGGGATACAGGTCACACCGATAAACTCATCTTT
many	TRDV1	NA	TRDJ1	CALGDRFRPQYWDKLIF	TGTGCTCTTGGGGATAGGTTCCGCCCCCAGTACTGGGATAAACTCATCTTT
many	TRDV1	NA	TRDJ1	CALGERGDSPLRPFTDKLIF	TGTGCTCTTGGGGAACGTGGCGATAGCCCTCTCCGACCTTTCACCGATAAACTCATCTTT
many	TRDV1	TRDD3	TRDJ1	CALGELYPTFYPPGDTPKYTDKLIF	TGTGCTCTTGGGGAACTCTATCCTACCTTTTACCCCCCGGGGGATACTCCAAAATACACCGATAAACTCATCTTT
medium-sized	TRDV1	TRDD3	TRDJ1	CALGEPRYGLLGDTPILYTDKLIF	TGTGCTCTTGGGGAACCTCGTTATGGGCTACTGGGGGATACGCCAATCCTATACACCGATAAACTCATCTTT
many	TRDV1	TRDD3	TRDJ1	CALGGRGIRPTDKLIF	TGTGCTCTTGGGGGACGGGGGATACGGCCCACCGATAAACTCATCTTT
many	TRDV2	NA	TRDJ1	CACDVLLGSQTTDKLIF	TGTGCCTGTGACGTCTTATTGGGGAGTCAGACGACCGATAAACTCATCTTT
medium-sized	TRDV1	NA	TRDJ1	CALLARGDKLIF	TGTGCTCTCCTAGCCCGGGGCGATAAACTCATCTTT
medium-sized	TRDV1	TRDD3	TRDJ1	CALKFYRTVLGARTDKLIF	TGTGCTCTTAAATTCTACCGAACGGTACTGGGGGCCCGCACGGATAAACTCATCTTT
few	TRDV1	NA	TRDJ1	CSGRRLNTPLYTDKLIF	TGCTCTGGTCGCCGCCTCAATACTCCCCTGTACACCGATAAACTCATCTTT
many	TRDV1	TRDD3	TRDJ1	CALGELHGPQTGGLKLIF	TGTGCTCTTGGGGAACTCCACGGGCCGCAAACTGGGGGTCTGAAACTCATCTTT
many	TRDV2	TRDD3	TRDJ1	CACDTLGAYDKLIF	TGTGCCTGTGACACTCTGGGGGCCTACGATAAACTCATCTTT
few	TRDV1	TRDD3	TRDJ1	CALGEVFLPPYWGIGTDKLIF	TGCGCTCTTGGGGAAGTGTTCCTCCCCCCTTACTGGGGGATAGGCACCGACAAACTCATCTTT
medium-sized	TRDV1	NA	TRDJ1	CALGEQPDKLIF	TGTGCTCTTGGGGAACAACCCGATAAACTCATCTTT
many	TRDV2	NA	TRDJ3	CACDTVESGAKPPWDTRQMFF	TGTGCCTGTGACACCGTAGAGTCTGGGGCCAAGCCCCCCTGGGACACCCGACAGATGTTTTTC
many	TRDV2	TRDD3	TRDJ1	CACDKGDTMTDKLIF	TGTGCCTGTGACAAGGGGGATACAATGACCGATAAACTCATCTTT
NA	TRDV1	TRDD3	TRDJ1	CALGDLISQLTLYWGIRQGGLKLIF	TGCGCTCTTGGGGACCTGATTTCCCAGTTAACCTTGTACTGGGGGATACGACAGGGGGGGCTTAAACTCATCTTT
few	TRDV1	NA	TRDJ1	CALEELSTLYPCSTRTKLIF	TGTGCTCTTGAGGAACTCTCTACACTATACCCTTGTAGTACTAGGACTAAACTCATCTTT
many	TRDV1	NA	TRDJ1	CALGAPFLQLGAIPTDKLIF	TGTGCTCTTGGGGCGCCCTTCCTCCAACTGGGGGCGATACCCACCGATAAACTCATCTTT
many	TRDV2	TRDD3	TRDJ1	CACDGPLRLLGDRVAYTDKLIF	TGTGCCTGTGACGGCCCACTACGATTACTGGGGGATAGGGTGGCGTACACCGATAAACTCATCTTT
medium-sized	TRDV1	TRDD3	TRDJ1	CALGDLILQLLLGDTGTDKLIF	TGTGCTCTTGGGGACCTTATCCTTCAACTTCTACTGGGGGATACGGGGACCGATAAACTCATCTTT